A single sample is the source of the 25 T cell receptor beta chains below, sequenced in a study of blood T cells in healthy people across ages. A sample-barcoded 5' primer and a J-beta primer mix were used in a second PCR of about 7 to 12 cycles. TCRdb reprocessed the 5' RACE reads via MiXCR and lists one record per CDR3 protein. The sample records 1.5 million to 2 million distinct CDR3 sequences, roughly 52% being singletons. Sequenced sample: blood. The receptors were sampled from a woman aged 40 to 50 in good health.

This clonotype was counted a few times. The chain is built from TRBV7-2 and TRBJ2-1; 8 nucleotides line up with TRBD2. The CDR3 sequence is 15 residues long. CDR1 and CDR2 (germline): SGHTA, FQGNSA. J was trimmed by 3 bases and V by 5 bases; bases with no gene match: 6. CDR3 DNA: TGTGCCAGCAGCCCAACTAGCGGTAACTACAATGAGCAGTTCTTC. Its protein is CASSPTSGNYNEQFF.

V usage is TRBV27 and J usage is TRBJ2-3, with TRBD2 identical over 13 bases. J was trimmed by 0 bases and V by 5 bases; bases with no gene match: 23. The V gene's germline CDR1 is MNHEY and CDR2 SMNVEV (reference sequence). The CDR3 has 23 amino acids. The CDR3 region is CASSPRLPTSGGLEVSSTDTQYF. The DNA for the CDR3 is TGTGCCAGCAGTCCCCGCCTTCCGACTAGCGGGGGGCTCGAAGTATCTAGCACAGATACGCAGTATTTT.

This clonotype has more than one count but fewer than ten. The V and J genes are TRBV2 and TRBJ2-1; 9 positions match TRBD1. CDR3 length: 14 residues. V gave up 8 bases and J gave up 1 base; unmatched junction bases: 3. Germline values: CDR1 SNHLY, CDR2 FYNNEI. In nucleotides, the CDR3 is TGTGCCAGCTTGACAGGGGGGTCCTACAATGAGCAGTTCTTC. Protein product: CASLTGGSYNEQFF.

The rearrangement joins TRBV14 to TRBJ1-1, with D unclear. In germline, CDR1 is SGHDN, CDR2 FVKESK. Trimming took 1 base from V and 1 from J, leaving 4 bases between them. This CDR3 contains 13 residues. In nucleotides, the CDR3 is TGTGCCAGCAGCCAAGTGGCGAACACTGAAGCTTTCTTT. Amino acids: CASSQVANTEAFF.

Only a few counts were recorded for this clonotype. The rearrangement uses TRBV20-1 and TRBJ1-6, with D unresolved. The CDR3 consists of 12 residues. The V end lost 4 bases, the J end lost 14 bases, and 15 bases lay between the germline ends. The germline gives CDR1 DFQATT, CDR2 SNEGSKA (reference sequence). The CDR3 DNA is TGCAGTGCTATCTGGGCCCCGGGAACCCTCCACTTT. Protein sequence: CSAIWAPGTLHF.

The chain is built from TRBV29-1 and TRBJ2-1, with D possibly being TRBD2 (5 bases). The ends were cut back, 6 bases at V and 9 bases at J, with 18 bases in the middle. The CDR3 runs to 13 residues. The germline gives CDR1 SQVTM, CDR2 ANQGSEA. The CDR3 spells CSVRTDLSGEQFF. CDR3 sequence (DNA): TGCAGCGTCAGGACTGACCTGTCGGGTGAGCAGTTCTTC.

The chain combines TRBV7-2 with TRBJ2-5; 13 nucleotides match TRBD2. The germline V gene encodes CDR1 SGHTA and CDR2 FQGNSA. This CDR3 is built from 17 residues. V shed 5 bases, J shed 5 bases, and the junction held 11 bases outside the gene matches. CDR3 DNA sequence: TGTGCCAGCAGCGCCGGGACTAGCGGGGAGGTGTTGGAGACCCAGTACTTC. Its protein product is CASSAGTSGEVLETQYF.

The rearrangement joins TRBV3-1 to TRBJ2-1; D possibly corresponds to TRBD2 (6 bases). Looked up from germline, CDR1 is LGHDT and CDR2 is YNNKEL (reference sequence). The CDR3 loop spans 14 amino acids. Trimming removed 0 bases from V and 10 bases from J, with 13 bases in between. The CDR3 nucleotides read TGTGCCAGCAGCCAAGACCCCACGGGGGAGGAGCAGTTCTTC. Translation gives CASSQDPTGEEQFF.

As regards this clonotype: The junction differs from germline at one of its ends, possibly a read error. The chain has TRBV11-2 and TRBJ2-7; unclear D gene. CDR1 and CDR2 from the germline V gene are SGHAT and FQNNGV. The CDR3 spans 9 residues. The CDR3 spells CAAAYGQYF. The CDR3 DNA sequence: TGTGCCGCCGCCTACGGGCAGTACTTC.

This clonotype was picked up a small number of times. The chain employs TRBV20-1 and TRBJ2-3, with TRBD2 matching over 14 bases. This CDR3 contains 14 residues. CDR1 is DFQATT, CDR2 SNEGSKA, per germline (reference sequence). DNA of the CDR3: TGCAGCGGGACTAGCGGGGGATCCACAGATACGCAGTATTTT. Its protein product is CSGTSGGSTDTQYF.

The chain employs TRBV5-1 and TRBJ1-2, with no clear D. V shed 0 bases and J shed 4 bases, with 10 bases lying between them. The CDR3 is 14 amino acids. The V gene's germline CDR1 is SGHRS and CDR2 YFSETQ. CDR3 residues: CASSLDPGPYGYTF. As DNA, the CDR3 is TGCGCCAGCAGCTTGGATCCAGGCCCCTATGGCTACACCTTC.

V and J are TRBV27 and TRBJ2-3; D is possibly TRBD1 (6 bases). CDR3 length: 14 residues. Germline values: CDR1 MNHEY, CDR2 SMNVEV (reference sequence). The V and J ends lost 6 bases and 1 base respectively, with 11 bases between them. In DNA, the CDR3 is TGTGCCAGCAGCTACAGGGCCCGCACAGATACGCAGTATTTT. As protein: CASSYRARTDTQYF.

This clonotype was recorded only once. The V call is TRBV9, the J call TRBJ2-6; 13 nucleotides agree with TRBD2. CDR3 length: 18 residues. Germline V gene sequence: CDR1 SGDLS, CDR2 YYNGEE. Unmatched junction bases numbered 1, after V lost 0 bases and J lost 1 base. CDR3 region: CASSVGTSGGSGANVLTF. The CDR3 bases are TGTGCCAGCAGCGTAGGGACTAGCGGGGGATCTGGGGCCAACGTCCTGACTTTC.

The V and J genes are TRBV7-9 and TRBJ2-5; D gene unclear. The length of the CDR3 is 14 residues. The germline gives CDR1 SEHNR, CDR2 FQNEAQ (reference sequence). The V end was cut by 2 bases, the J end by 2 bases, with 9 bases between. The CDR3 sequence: CASSLYTKQETQYF. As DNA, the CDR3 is TGTGCCAGCAGCTTATATACAAAACAAGAGACCCAGTACTTC. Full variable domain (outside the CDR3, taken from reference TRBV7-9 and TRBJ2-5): DTGVSQNPRHKITKRGQNVTFRCDPISEHNRLYWYRQTLGQGPEFLTYFQNEAQLEKSRLLSDRFSAERPKGSFSTLEIQRTEQGDSAMYLCASSLYTKQETQYFGPGTRLLVL.

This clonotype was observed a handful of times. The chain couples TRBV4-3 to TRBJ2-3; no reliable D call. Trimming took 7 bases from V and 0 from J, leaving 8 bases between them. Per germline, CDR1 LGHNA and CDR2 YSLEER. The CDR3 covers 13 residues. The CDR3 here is CASIEDSTDTQYF. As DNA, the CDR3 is TGCGCCAGCATTGAAGATAGCACAGATACGCAGTATTTT.

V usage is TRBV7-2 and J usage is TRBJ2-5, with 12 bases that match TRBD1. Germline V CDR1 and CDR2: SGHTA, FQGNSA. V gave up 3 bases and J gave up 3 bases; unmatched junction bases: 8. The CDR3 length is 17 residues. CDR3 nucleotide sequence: TGTGCCAGCAGCTTCCCCCGGGGGACAGGGGGCAAAGAGACCCAGTACTTC. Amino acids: CASSFPRGTGGKETQYF.

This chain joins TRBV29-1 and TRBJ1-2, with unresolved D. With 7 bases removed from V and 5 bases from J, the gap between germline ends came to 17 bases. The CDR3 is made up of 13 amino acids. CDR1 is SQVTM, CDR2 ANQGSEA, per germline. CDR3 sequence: CSGGRVGEYGYTF. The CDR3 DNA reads TGCAGCGGAGGACGGGTGGGCGAGTATGGCTACACCTTC.

Here the CDR3 reads CATSSGADPQETQYF. CDR3 sequence (DNA): TGTGCCACCAGTAGCGGGGCCGACCCGCAAGAGACCCAGTACTTC. This chain links TRBV24-1 with TRBJ2-5; 7 nucleotides agree with TRBD2. V dropped 6 bases and J dropped 2; count of bases not matched to a gene: 8. The CDR3 length is 15 residues. Germline CDR1 and CDR2: KGHDR and SFDVKD.

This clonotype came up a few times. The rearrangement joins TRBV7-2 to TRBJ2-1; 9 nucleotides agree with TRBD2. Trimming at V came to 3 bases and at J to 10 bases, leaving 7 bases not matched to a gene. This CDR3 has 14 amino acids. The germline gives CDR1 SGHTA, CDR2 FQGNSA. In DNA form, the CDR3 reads TGTGCCAGCAGCTTTGGCGGGGGGGAGCGGGAGCAGTTCTTC. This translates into CASSFGGGEREQFF.

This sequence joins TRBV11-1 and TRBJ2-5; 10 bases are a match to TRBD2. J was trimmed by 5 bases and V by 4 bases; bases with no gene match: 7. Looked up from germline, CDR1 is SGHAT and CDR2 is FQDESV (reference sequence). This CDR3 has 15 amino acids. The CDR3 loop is CASSSITSGAETQYF. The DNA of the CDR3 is TGTGCCAGCAGCTCCATCACTAGCGGGGCTGAGACCCAGTACTTC.

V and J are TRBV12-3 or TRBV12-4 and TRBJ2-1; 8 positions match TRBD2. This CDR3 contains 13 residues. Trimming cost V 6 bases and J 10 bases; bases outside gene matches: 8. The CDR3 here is CASSPKRGREQFF. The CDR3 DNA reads TGTGCCAGCAGCCCTAAGCGGGGGAGGGAGCAGTTCTTC.

DNA for the CDR3: TGTGCCAGCAGCTCACAGGGGCTGAGGAACATTCAGTACTTC. This codes for CASSSQGLRNIQYF. This chain connects TRBV7-2 to TRBJ2-4; 7 bases are shared with TRBD1. This CDR3 comprises 14 residues. Germline V gene sequence: CDR1 SGHTA, CDR2 FQGNSA. V was pared by 4 bases and J by 7 bases, with 7 bases of the junction left unmatched.

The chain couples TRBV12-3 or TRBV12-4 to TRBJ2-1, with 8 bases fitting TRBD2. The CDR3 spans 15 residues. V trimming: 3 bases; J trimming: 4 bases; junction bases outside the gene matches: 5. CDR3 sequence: CASSLGIAGYNEQFF. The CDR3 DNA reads TGTGCCAGCAGTTTGGGGATAGCGGGATACAATGAGCAGTTCTTC.

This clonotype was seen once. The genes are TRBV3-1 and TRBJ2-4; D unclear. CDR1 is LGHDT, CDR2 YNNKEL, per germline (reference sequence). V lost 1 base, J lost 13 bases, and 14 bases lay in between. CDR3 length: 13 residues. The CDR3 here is CASSQGPTQEQYF. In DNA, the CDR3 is TGTGCCAGCAGCCAAGGGCCAACCCAGGAGCAGTACTTC.

The CDR3 loop is CASSLAASGANVEKLFF. In DNA, the CDR3 is TGTGCCAGCAGCTTAGCGGCATCAGGAGCGAATGTGGAAAAACTGTTTTTT. This chain joins TRBV7-2 and TRBJ1-4; D is ambiguous. Per the germline V gene, CDR1 is SGHTA and CDR2 is FQGNSA. The V end lost 0 bases, the J end lost 8 bases, and 19 bases lay between the germline ends. This CDR3 contains 17 residues.